This T cell receptor (beta chain) derives from a study of naive CD8 T cells in extremely preterm neonates. Profiling relied on immunoSEQ multiplex PCR, and the TCRdb table lists in-frame clones only, not all of them. The sample lists several thousand clones, more than 95% occurring once. The V end lost 1 base, the J end lost 4 bases, and 8 bases lay between the germline ends. The CDR3 is made up of 13 amino acids. Germline V gene data show CDR1 as KGHSH and CDR2 as LQKENI. Healthy children aged about 15-60 months having elective surgery, and healthy nonsmoking adults, gave blood. The sample was naive CD8+ T cells from blood. The TCR comes from a human donor in good health. This chain joins TRBV18 and TRBJ2-7, with D maybe TRBD1 (6 bases). CDR3 DNA sequence: TGTGCCAGCTCACCACAGGGGGTGTACGAGCAGTACTTC. Protein sequence: CASSPQGVYEQYF.